These 6 T cell receptor beta chains were sequenced from one sample in a study of cytomegalovirus exposure and HLA in healthy donors. The PCR ran on 60 Vbeta and 13 Jbeta primers. TCRdb's copy holds only in-frame clones and misses some; the assay was immunoSEQ multiplex PCR. This sample has more than 85,000 clones; over 70% occur once, and the top ten carry approximately 5.1%. Source material: PBMCs. These receptors were taken from a male donor in good health and CMV-seronegative.

The chain employs TRBV9 and TRBJ2-1, with 11 bases matching TRBD2. This CDR3 is 17 amino acids long. After removal of 3 bases from V and 6 bases from J, the junction contained 11 bases not matched to a gene. Germline V CDR1 and CDR2: SGDLS, YYNGEE. CDR3: CASSEGSTSGRSNEQFF. CDR3 sequence (DNA): TGTGCCAGCAGCGAGGGGTCCACTAGCGGGAGAAGCAATGAGCAGTTCTTC.

This clone was seen just once. CDR3 protein: CASSLLGLAGGSEQYF. In DNA, the CDR3 is TGCGCCAGCAGCTTGTTAGGGCTAGCGGGAGGAAGCGAGCAGTACTTC. The rearrangement uses TRBV5-1 and TRBJ2-7; 11 bases are a match to TRBD2. Per the germline V gene, CDR1 is SGHRS and CDR2 is YFSETQ. The length of the CDR3 is 16 residues. V lost 1 base and J lost 6; bases outside the gene matches: 9.

V is TRBV7-9 and J is TRBJ2-1, with TRBD2 matching 10 bases. The junction had 8 bases not matched to a gene; V was cut back by 5 bases and J by 7 bases. CDR1 is SEHNR, CDR2 FQNEAQ, per germline (reference sequence). The CDR3 spans 15 residues. The DNA of the CDR3 is TGTGCCAGCAGCACGGGACTAGCGAGAGGTAATGAGCAGTTCTTC. Translation gives CASSTGLARGNEQFF.

The chain is built from TRBV19 and TRBJ1-3, with D possibly being TRBD1 (5 bases). This CDR3 is 15 amino acids long. CDR1 is LNHDA, CDR2 SQIVND, per germline (reference sequence). Trimming cost V 4 bases and J 2 bases, with 12 bases left between them. The CDR3 is CASSKGSSPGNTIYF. The CDR3 coding sequence is TGTGCCAGTAGTAAGGGGTCCAGCCCTGGAAACACCATATATTTT.

The gene calls are TRBV11-2 and TRBJ1-5; TRBD1 is a possible D gene (5 bases). CDR3 length: 13 amino acids. Per germline, CDR1 SGHAT and CDR2 FQNNGV. V shed 4 bases and J shed 4 bases, with 8 bases lying between them. The CDR3 DNA follows: TGTGCCAGCAGCTCGGGGGGGAATCAGCCCCAGCATTTT. This translates into CASSSGGNQPQHF.

The rearrangement joins TRBV7-6 to TRBJ1-2, with 9 bases that match TRBD1. CDR1 and CDR2 (germline): SGHVS, FNYEAQ. The CDR3 sequence is 14 residues long. Trimming cost V 3 bases and J 7 bases; bases outside gene matches: 6. The CDR3 DNA is TGTGCCAGCAGCTTCACCGGGACAGGGTCTGGCTACACCTTC. This codes for CASSFTGTGSGYTF.